This entry lists 20 T cell receptor beta chains sequenced from one sample in a study of shared clonotypes between healthy human individuals. The data were produced by immunoSEQ multiplex PCR, yet TCRdb's version contains in-frame clones alone and is incomplete. The sample yields under 2,500,000 clones, 95% seen once. Sequencing input: naive CD4+ T cells sorted from blood. Subset given: CD45RA+ positively selected. The receptors shown here come from a man in his late teens or twenties in good health.

Of note for this clone: The same CDR3 also results from other DNA sequences found in this sample. CDR3 loop: CASSFSGTGELFF. CDR3 nucleotide sequence: TGTGCCAGCAGCTTTAGCGGTACCGGGGAGCTGTTTTTT. This chain joins TRBV7-2 and TRBJ2-2, with D possibly being TRBD2 (6 bases). This CDR3 region has 13 residues. Trimming stripped 3 bases from V and 5 bases from J, with 7 bases between. Germline CDR1 is SGHTA and CDR2 is FQGNSA.

The chain has TRBV28 and TRBJ2-2; 7 bases fit TRBD1. The CDR3 spans 15 residues. CDR1 is MDHEN, CDR2 SYDVKM, per germline. Trimming removed 5 bases from V and 4 bases from J; junction bases left unmatched: 7. The CDR3 coding sequence is TGTGCCAGCAGTAGAGGGGACAGACGCACCGGGGAGCTGTTTTTT. It encodes CASSRGDRRTGELFF.

The rearrangement links TRBV28 to TRBJ2-3, with 10 nucleotides matching TRBD1. Looked up from germline, CDR1 is MDHEN and CDR2 is SYDVKM. The CDR3 has 17 amino acids. The ends lost 2 bases at V and 4 bases at J; junction bases unmatched: 9. CDR3: CASSLPIIGQGADTQYF. The CDR3 coding sequence is TGTGCCAGCAGTTTACCGATCATCGGACAGGGGGCAGATACGCAGTATTTT.

As concerns this clone: The junction differs from germline at one of its ends, possibly a read error. The chain carries TRBV7-7 and TRBJ2-1; 11 nucleotides match TRBD1. The CDR3 spans 17 residues. Per germline, CDR1 SSHAT and CDR2 FNYEAQ (reference sequence). CDR3 DNA: TGTGCTAGCAGCACGAGACCGGGACAGGGGGTTGGGAATGAGCAGTTCTTC. Translated, it gives CASSTRPGQGVGNEQFF.

A single count supports this clone. The chain carries TRBV6-5 and TRBJ2-1; D is undetermined. There are 13 residues in the CDR3. Germline V gene data show CDR1 as MNHEY and CDR2 as SVGAGI. The V end lost 5 bases, the J end lost 4 bases, and 9 bases lay between the germline ends. The CDR3 is CASSTGLYNEQFF. CDR3 DNA: TGTGCCAGCAGTACTGGGCTTTACAATGAGCAGTTCTTC.

CDR3 bases: TGCGCCAGCAGCTTCCCGGGCGGGAGCTCCTACGAGCAGTACTTC. This codes for CASSFPGGSSYEQYF. The chain carries TRBV5-1 and TRBJ2-7; 7 bases agree with TRBD2. Per the germline V gene, CDR1 is SGHRS and CDR2 is YFSETQ. With V trimmed by 2 bases and J by 0 bases, 5 bases remained unmatched. CDR3 length: 15 amino acids.

This chain uses TRBV6-5 with TRBJ1-4, with D tentatively TRBD1 (5 bases). CDR1 and CDR2 from the germline V gene are MNHEY and SVGAGI. The CDR3 length is 14 residues. Trimming took 2 bases from V and 15 from J, leaving 19 bases between them. The chain's CDR3 is CASSYRGPGEALFF. The CDR3 nucleotides read TGTGCCAGCAGTTACCGGGGACCTGGAGAAGCGTTGTTTTTT.

The chain is built from TRBV29-1 and TRBJ2-7; either TRBD1 or TRBD2 may supply D (5 bases each). Germline lookup yields CDR1 SQVTM and CDR2 ANQGSEA. The CDR3 is 13 amino acids. V lost 4 bases, J lost 0 bases, and 10 bases lay in between. The DNA of the CDR3 is TGCAGCGTTGGGGGGAGTCTCTCCTACGAGCAGTACTTC. This translates into CSVGGSLSYEQYF.

This clone has a single count. The J gene is TRBJ1-2, the V gene TRBV5-4, with D uncertain. CDR1 is SGHNT and CDR2 is YYREEE in the germline V gene (reference sequence). V lost 1 base and J lost 4, with 8 bases in between. The CDR3 contains 13 residues. DNA of the CDR3: TGTGCCAGCAGCTTGCCGGGTAGCTATGGCTACACCTTC. It encodes CASSLPGSYGYTF.

The chain carries TRBV29-1 and TRBJ2-7, with D perhaps TRBD2 (6 bases). Germline values: CDR1 SQVTM, CDR2 ANQGSEA. The CDR3 sequence is 12 residues long. Trimming stripped 7 bases from V and 7 bases from J, with 17 bases between. CDR3 in DNA: TGCAGCGGCGGGACGGTCGGAAATGAGCAGTACTTC. Amino acids: CSGGTVGNEQYF.

The chain combines TRBV19 with TRBJ1-6; TRBD1 agrees at 7 bases. Germline-derived CDR1 and CDR2 are LNHDA and SQIVND (reference sequence). This CDR3 is built from 20 residues. With 3 bases clipped from V and 3 bases from J, the junction kept 17 bases outside the gene matches. The CDR3 region is CASSISETGSPTFYNSPLHF. Written as DNA, the CDR3 is TGTGCCAGTAGTATTTCGGAGACAGGGAGTCCCACCTTCTATAATTCACCCCTCCACTTT.

The chain uses TRBV11-2 and TRBJ2-7; a possible D gene is TRBD1 (5 bases). Per germline, CDR1 SGHAT and CDR2 FQNNGV. The V end was cut by 1 base, the J end by 5 bases, with 9 bases between. There are 13 residues in the CDR3. The CDR3 sequence: CASSLGRANEQYF. The CDR3 region has the DNA TGTGCCAGCAGCTTAGGCAGGGCTAACGAGCAGTACTTC.

This clone has only one observation. J is TRBJ1-4 and V is TRBV27, with a weak D call TRBD1 (6 bases). The CDR3 covers 14 residues. Germline CDR1 and CDR2: MNHEY and SMNVEV (reference sequence). Trimming cost V 8 bases and J 5 bases, with 15 bases left between them. CDR3 loop: CASGRGQPNEKLFF. In DNA, the CDR3 is TGTGCCAGCGGTCGGGGACAACCGAATGAAAAACTGTTTTTT.

This clone occurred once. The chain uses TRBV5-1 and TRBJ2-7; either TRBD1 or TRBD2 may supply D (5 bases each). V lost 5 bases, J lost 2 bases, and 17 bases lay in between. CDR3 length: 15 residues. Germline assignment: CDR1 SGHRS and CDR2 YFSETQ. The CDR3 DNA reads TGCGCCAGCAGACCCCCGGGACCGGGGACCTACGAGCAGTACTTC. Translated, it gives CASRPPGPGTYEQYF.

This chain uses TRBV29-1 with TRBJ1-5; D might be TRBD1 (6 bases). This CDR3 is built from 13 residues. Germline V lookup: CDR1 SQVTM, CDR2 ANQGSEA. Trimming shortened V by 6 bases and J by 7 bases, and 16 bases separated the two germline ends. The CDR3 loop reads CSVPGGPGQPQHF. In DNA, the CDR3 is TGCAGCGTCCCCGGGGGGCCGGGGCAGCCCCAGCATTTT.

This chain links TRBV27 with TRBJ1-3; TRBD1 matches at 7 bases. The CDR3 is 16 residues long. Looked up from germline, CDR1 is MNHEY and CDR2 is SMNVEV (reference sequence). With V trimmed by 6 bases and J by 0 bases, 8 bases remained unmatched. The CDR3 DNA reads as TGTGCCAGCAGAAAGACAGGGCTGAGCTCTGGAAACACCATATATTTT. Its translation: CASRKTGLSSGNTIYF.

This chain connects TRBV6-1 to TRBJ2-3; D gene unclear. CDR1 MNHNS and CDR2 SASEGT come from the germline V gene. V gave up 7 bases and J gave up 6 bases, with 8 bases separating them. The CDR3 is 11 residues long. CDR3 nucleotides: TGTGCCAGCACTGGCCGGGATACGCAGTATTTT. Its translation: CASTGRDTQYF.

This chain joins TRBV9 and TRBJ2-7, with D perhaps matching TRBD2 (6 bases). Looked up from germline, CDR1 is SGDLS and CDR2 is YYNGEE. CDR3 length: 14 residues. Between the trimmed V and J ends, which lost 5 bases and 2 bases, there was a span of 14 bases. The CDR3 spells CASSPSSVPYEQYF. CDR3 coding DNA: TGTGCCAGCAGTCCCTCTAGCGTCCCCTACGAGCAGTACTTC.

The genes are TRBV6-6 and TRBJ1-4, with D perhaps TRBD1 (6 bases). The V gene's germline CDR1 is MNHNY and CDR2 SVGAGI (reference sequence). Trimming took off 5 bases at V and 13 bases at J, with 14 bases between the two ends. The CDR3 consists of 12 residues. CDR3 sequence: CASSQGPKGLFF. CDR3 nucleotides: TGTGCCAGCAGTCAGGGGCCCAAAGGACTGTTTTTT.

The J gene is TRBJ1-2, the V gene TRBV6-1; D possibly corresponds to TRBD1 (5 bases). V lost 1 base and J lost 2, with 8 bases in between. Germline CDR1 MNHNS, CDR2 SASEGT. The CDR3 totals 14 residues. The CDR3 DNA sequence: TGTGCCAGCAGTGAAGTGGGGGTAAACTATGGCTACACCTTC. It encodes CASSEVGVNYGYTF.